Each of the 3 T cell receptor beta chains below was sequenced from the same sample in a study of blood T cell repertoires in COVID-19. Clones were read by immunoSEQ multiplex PCR, and TCRdb kept only the in-frame ones, dropping some. Altogether 95,000 to 110,000 clones are present, more than 70% being singletons, with the ten largest covering 4.5% to 5%. What was sequenced was peripheral blood. The receptors come from a man between 35 and 55 years old with active or convalescent COVID-19.

The V call is TRBV14, the J call TRBJ2-1; 7 nucleotides agree with TRBD2. From germline, CDR1 is SGHDN and CDR2 FVKESK. This CDR3 region has 15 residues. V lost 0 bases, J lost 9 bases, and 8 bases stayed unmatched. The CDR3 DNA reads TGTGCCAGCAGCCAAGATTGGGTAGGGAGGGGTGAGCAGTTCTTC. Residues: CASSQDWVGRGEQFF.

The rearrangement joins TRBV30 to TRBJ1-4; D gene unclear. CDR3 length: 12 residues. The ends were cut back, 3 bases at V and 8 bases at J, with 10 bases in the middle. In germline, CDR1 is GTSNPN, CDR2 SVGIG (reference sequence). Here the CDR3 DNA reads TGTGCCTGGAGCTCCTTCGGGGAAAAACTGTTTTTT. This gives the protein CAWSSFGEKLFF.

The chain uses TRBV3-1 (or the pseudogene TRBV3-2) and TRBJ1-2; TRBD1 matches 10 bases. V trimming: 8 bases; J trimming: 1 base; junction bases outside the gene matches: 4. The CDR3 totals 14 residues. The germline V gene has CDR1 LGHDT and CDR2 YNNKEL (reference sequence). Here the CDR3 reads CASGGQGDNYGYTF. CDR3 bases: TGTGCCAGCGGCGGACAGGGGGATAACTATGGCTACACCTTC.